This T cell receptor (beta chain) derives from a study of CD4 T cells in relation to SARS-CoV-2 and coronaviruses. CDR1 and CDR2 (germline): LNHDA, SQIVND (reference sequence). The CDR3 spans 14 residues. The V end was cut by 1 base, the J end by 7 bases, with 14 bases between. On this clone itself: Its antigen remains unidentified.

The unexposed donors gave CD4+ T cells in about 2010-2019, prior to COVID-19. The cells were cultured for about ten days before CD4+ T cells were isolated. Clones were sequenced by immunoSEQ multiplex PCR, and TCRdb holds only the in-frame ones, with some missing. Of 30,000 or so clones in the sample, nearly 80% were seen once. The TCR originated in a human donor in good health. This sequence joins TRBV19 and TRBJ2-7; D ambiguous. The sample was CD4+ T cells from PBMCs, cultured in vitro. The CDR3 nucleotides are TGTGCCAGTAGTATAGGTGGGATGGCGAGTGAGCAGTACTTC. It codes for CASSIGGMASEQYF.